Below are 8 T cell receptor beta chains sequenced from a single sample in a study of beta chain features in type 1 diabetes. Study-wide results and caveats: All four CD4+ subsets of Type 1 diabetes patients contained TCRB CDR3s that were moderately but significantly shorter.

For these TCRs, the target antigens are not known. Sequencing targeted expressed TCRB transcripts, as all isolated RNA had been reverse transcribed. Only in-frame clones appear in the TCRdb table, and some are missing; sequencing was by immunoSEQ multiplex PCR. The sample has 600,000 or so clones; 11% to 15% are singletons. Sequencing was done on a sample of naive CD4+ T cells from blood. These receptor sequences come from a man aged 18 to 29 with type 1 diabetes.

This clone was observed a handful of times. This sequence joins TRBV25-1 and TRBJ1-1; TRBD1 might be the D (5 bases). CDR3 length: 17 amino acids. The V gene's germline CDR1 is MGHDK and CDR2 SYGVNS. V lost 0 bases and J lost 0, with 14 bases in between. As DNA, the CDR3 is TGTGCCAGCAGTGAATACGGCCCCGACAGTTTGAACACTGAAGCTTTCTTT. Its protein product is CASSEYGPDSLNTEAFF.

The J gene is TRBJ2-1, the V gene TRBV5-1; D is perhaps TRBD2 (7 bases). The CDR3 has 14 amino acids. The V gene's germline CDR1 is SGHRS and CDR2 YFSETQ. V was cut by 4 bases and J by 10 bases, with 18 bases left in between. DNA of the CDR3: TGCGCCAGCAGCCCTGGGGGCGGGGGCGACGAGCAGTTCTTC. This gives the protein CASSPGGGGDEQFF.

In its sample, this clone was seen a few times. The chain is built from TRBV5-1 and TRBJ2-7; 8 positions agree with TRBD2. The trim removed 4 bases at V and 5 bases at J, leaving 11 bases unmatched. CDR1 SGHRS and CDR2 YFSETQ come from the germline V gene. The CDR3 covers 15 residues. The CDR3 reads CASSPIGRGINEQYF. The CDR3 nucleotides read TGCGCCAGCAGCCCAATCGGGAGGGGCATCAACGAGCAGTACTTC. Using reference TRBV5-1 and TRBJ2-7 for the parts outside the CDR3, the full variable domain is KAGVTQTPRYLIKTRGQQVTLSCSPISGHRSVSWYQQTPGQGLQFLFEYFSETQRNKGNFPGRFSGRQFSNSRSEMNVSTLELGDSALYLCASSPIGRGINEQYFGPGTRLTVT.

The CDR3 here is CASTEREWNEQFF. Here the CDR3 DNA reads TGTGCCAGCACTGAGCGGGAGTGGAATGAGCAGTTCTTC. J is TRBJ2-1 and V is TRBV6-5; 8 bases line up with TRBD2. Losses at the gene ends were 7 bases for V and 7 bases for J; bases not matched to a gene: 6. CDR1 MNHEY and CDR2 SVGAGI come from the germline V gene. This CDR3 contains 13 residues.

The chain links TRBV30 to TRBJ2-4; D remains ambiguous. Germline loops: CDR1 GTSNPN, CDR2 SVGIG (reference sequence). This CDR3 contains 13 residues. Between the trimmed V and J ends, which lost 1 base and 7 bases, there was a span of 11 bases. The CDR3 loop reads CAWSAGPPNIQYF. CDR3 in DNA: TGTGCCTGGAGTGCCGGGCCCCCTAACATTCAGTACTTC.

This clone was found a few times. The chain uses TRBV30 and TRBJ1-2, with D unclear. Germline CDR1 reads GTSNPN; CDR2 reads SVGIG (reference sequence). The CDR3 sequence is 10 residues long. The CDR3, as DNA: TGTGGGATGACGGGCAATGGCTACACCTTC. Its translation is CGMTGNGYTF.

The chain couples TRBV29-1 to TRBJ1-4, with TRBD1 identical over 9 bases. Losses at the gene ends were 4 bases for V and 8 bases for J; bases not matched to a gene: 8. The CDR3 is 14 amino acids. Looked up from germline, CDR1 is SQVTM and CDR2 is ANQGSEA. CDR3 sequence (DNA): TGCAGCGTTGGTAGGGGGACAGGGAACGAAAAACTGTTTTTT. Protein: CSVGRGTGNEKLFF.

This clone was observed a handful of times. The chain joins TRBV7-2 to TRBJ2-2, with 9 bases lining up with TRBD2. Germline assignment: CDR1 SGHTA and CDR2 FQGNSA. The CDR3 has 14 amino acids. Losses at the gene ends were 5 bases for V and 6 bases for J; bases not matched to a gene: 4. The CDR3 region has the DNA TGTGCCAGCAGCATGAGGACTAGCGCCGGGGAGCTGTTTTTT. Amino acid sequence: CASSMRTSAGELFF.